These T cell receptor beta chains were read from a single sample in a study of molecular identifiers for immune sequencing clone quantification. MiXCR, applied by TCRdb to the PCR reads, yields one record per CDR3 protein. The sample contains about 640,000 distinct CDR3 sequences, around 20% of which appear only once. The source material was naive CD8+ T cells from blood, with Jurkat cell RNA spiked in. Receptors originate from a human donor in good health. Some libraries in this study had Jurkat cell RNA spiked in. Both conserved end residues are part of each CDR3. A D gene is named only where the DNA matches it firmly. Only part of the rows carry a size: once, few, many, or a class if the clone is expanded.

TGCAGCGTTTGGGAGACTCAGAGCTCCTACGAGCAGTACTTC CSVWETQSSYEQYF - TRBJ2-7 - TRBV29-1
TGTGCCAGCAGTGCCAGCGAAGGGAGTGGTGCGCAAGAGACCCAGTACTTC CASSASEGSGAQETQYF - TRBJ2-5 - TRBV12-3/TRBV12-4
TGTGCCAGCAGCAAAGCGGGGTTTACTAGCGGAATTAGCACAGATACGCAGTATTTT CASSKAGFTSGISTDTQYF few TRBJ2-3 - TRBV21-1
TGCGCCAGCAGCCAAGATAGTATGACAGAGGATGAGCAGTTCTTC CASSQDSMTEDEQFF many TRBJ2-1 - TRBV4-1
TGCGCCAGCAGCCAAGATAAAGGGCCTTTCACCGAAAAACTGTTTTTT CASSQDKGPFTEKLFF many TRBJ1-4 - TRBV4-3
TGCAGTGCTAGAGAAGGGGCCGGGCTCGAGCAGTACTTC CSAREGAGLEQYF many TRBJ2-7 - TRBV20-1
TGTGCCAGCAGTCCCCAGCAAGGGGGCGGCACAGATACGCAGTATTTT CASSPQQGGGTDTQYF many TRBJ2-3 TRBD1 TRBV28
TGCAGCGTTGAAGTCCCCCGCGGCAGCTACGAGCAGTACTTC CSVEVPRGSYEQYF many TRBJ2-7 - TRBV29-1
TGTGCCAGCAATTACGCGAACACTGAAGCTTTCTTT CASNYANTEAFF - TRBJ1-1 - TRBV6-2/TRBV6-3
TGTGCCAGCAGCTTAGAACCCCCGCTAGCGAGACAAGAGACCCAGTACTTC CASSLEPPLARQETQYF many TRBJ2-5 - TRBV7-6
TGTGCCAGCAGCCCCACCGTAACTCGAGAGACCCAGTACTTC CASSPTVTRETQYF few TRBJ2-5 - TRBV12-3/TRBV12-4
TGTGCCTGGAGTTCCCGGGACAAGACCTACGAGCAGTACTTC CAWSSRDKTYEQYF many TRBJ2-7 - TRBV30
TGTGCCAGCAGTAAGACAGGGGAGGACTACGAGCAGTACTTC CASSKTGEDYEQYF many TRBJ2-7 TRBD1 TRBV6-5
TGTGCCAGCAGCCCCTTCGGTAGAGAGGGGACCTACGAGCAGTACTTC CASSPFGREGTYEQYF many TRBJ2-7 - TRBV7-9
TGTGCCAGTAGTATAGGTCCCCGCGTAGGCTACACCTTC CASSIGPRVGYTF - TRBJ1-2 - TRBV19
TGCAGCGTTGTTGGGGGGGGCACTGAAGCTTTCTTT CSVVGGGTEAFF many TRBJ1-1 - TRBV29-1
TGTGCCGGCAGTGTAGGGAGCGAGCAGTACTTC CAGSVGSEQYF - TRBJ2-7 - TRBV6-5
TGTGCCAGTTCGTACTACTCCGGGCCGACTTACGAGCAGTACTTC CASSYYSGPTYEQYF many TRBJ2-7 - TRBV19
TGTGCCAGCAGACCCAGGTCCGTTACCGGCTCGTTACCGGAGACCCAGTACTTC CASRPRSVTGSLPETQYF many TRBJ2-5 - TRBV28
TGTGCCAGCAGCTTAGTCCAATGGGACCGGGGGGACACTGAAGCTTTCTTT CASSLVQWDRGDTEAFF many TRBJ1-1 - TRBV7-9
TGTGCCAGCAGTCCACGACCGAGCTCCTACAATGAGCAGTTCTTC CASSPRPSSYNEQFF many TRBJ2-1 - TRBV28
TGTGCCACCAGCAGAGGAGCGGTGGGGACAGGATACAATGAGCAGTTCTTC CATSRGAVGTGYNEQFF many TRBJ2-1 TRBD1 TRBV15
TGTGCCAGCAATTCCGACAGGAGCCAAGAGACCCAGTACTTC CASNSDRSQETQYF few TRBJ2-5 - TRBV6-2/TRBV6-3
TGTGCCAGCAGCCAAGATTCGGGACAGGGCCCGACCGGGGAGCTGTTTTTT CASSQDSGQGPTGELFF - TRBJ2-2 TRBD1 TRBV4-2
TGTGCCAGCAGTCTGAACACCGGGGGGCTGTTTTTT CASSLNTGGLFF - TRBJ2-2 - TRBV27
TGTGCCGGCAGTTTAAGGGGGCGAGAGAACACTGAAGCTTTCTTT CAGSLRGRENTEAFF few TRBJ1-1 TRBD1 TRBV12-3/TRBV12-4
TGTGCCAGCAGTACACTAGCGGGGGGGCGTTTAACCGGGGAGCTGTTTTTT CASSTLAGGRLTGELFF - TRBJ2-2 TRBD2 TRBV6-2/TRBV6-3
TGCGCCAGCAGCCCGGGGGGGCGATGGACCGGGGAGCTGTTTTTT CASSPGGRWTGELFF many TRBJ2-2 TRBD2 TRBV4-3
TGCAGTGCTCGAAGTCAAACAGGGACGATGGAGACCCAGTACTTC CSARSQTGTMETQYF - TRBJ2-5 - TRBV20-1
TGTGCCAGCAGCACTAACTATGGCTACACCTTC CASSTNYGYTF many TRBJ1-2 - TRBV7-9
TGCAGTGCTAGTGTCGGCGGGAACACTGAAGCTTTCTTT CSASVGGNTEAFF - TRBJ1-1 - TRBV20-1
TGTGCCAGCAGGGGGGGGTTGCATCAGCCCCAGCATTTT CASRGGLHQPQHF many TRBJ1-5 - TRBV6-6
TGTGCCAGCAGTTTAGGGGGACAGGGGGCGACTGAAGCTTTCTTT CASSLGGQGATEAFF many TRBJ1-1 TRBD1 TRBV27
TGTGCCAGCAGCTTAGATGGTAGCGGGGCCCCAGGCCTTTACAATGAGCAGTCCTTC CASSLDGSGAPGLYNEQSF once TRBJ2-1 TRBD2 TRBV7-2
TGTGCCAGCAGTCCTCCGGGACAGCTGAACGCTGAAGCTTTCTTT CASSPPGQLNAEAFF - TRBJ1-1 TRBD1 TRBV12-3/TRBV12-4
TGTGCCAGCGCCACGGACAGGGTAGGCCTGCTTGAGCAGTTCTTC CASATDRVGLLEQFF few TRBJ2-1 TRBD1 TRBV5-4
TGCAGCGTTGCCCCGGTGGAAGGAGCTCAATATTTTGAGACCCAGTACTTC CSVAPVEGAQYFETQYF many TRBJ2-5 - TRBV29-1
TGTGCCACCTCCGCCATTGGAGCCCCCTACGAGCAGTACTTC CATSAIGAPYEQYF few TRBJ2-7 - TRBV12-3/TRBV12-4
TGTGCCAGCAGCTTAGGGGACAGTTCCGAATGGCTGGGACAGCCCCAGCATTTT CASSLGDSSEWLGQPQHF many TRBJ1-5 TRBD1 TRBV7-9
TGCAGCGTATCAAGTGACACCCACCCCGCAGATACGCAGTATTTT CSVSSDTHPADTQYF many TRBJ2-3 - TRBV29-1
TGTGCCAGCAGTTTCCGAGCAGGGGACTATGGCTACACCTTC CASSFRAGDYGYTF many TRBJ1-2 - TRBV12-3/TRBV12-4
TGTGCCAGCAGTTTATCCGGTTCCTCTGGGGCCAACGTCCTGACTTTC CASSLSGSSGANVLTF - TRBJ2-6 - TRBV12-3/TRBV12-4
TGTGCCAGCAGTACCAGCGGGTGGGGAGGGGAGACCCAGTACTTC CASSTSGWGGETQYF - TRBJ2-5 TRBD2 TRBV27
TGCGCCGGAAGAGGACAGGAAGCTTCTGGGGCCAACGTCCTGACTTTC CAGRGQEASGANVLTF few TRBJ2-6 TRBD1 TRBV10-1
TGTGCCAGTAGTAAGGTCGGGACACAAGTTTACTACAATGAGCAGTTCTTC CASSKVGTQVYYNEQFF - TRBJ2-1 - TRBV19
TGTGCTAGTGGTTTGGTCCCTCATGGGGAGCTGTTTTTT CASGLVPHGELFF many TRBJ2-2 - TRBV12-5
TGCGCCAGCAGCCAAGTTAAGGGCGGGATCCACAATGAGCAGTTCTTC CASSQVKGGIHNEQFF many TRBJ2-1 - TRBV4-3
TGTGCTAGCCCCGCGAGGAATCAGCCCCAGCATTTT CASPARNQPQHF many TRBJ1-5 - TRBV12-5
TGTGCCAGCAGTTTATTAGGGGGGGCTGGGGCTTTCTTT CASSLLGGAGAFF few TRBJ1-1 - TRBV27
TGTGCCAGTATTGATCGGGACAGGGTAGATCAGCCCCAGCATTTT CASIDRDRVDQPQHF many TRBJ1-5 TRBD1 TRBV19
TGTGCCAGCTCACCAGTGGTCTACTGGTCAGGGTCGTCTAGCGGGGAGTACAATGAGCAGTTCTTC CASSPVVYWSGSSSGEYNEQFF - TRBJ2-1 TRBD2 TRBV18
TGCAGTGCCTATACGGGTTCCTCCTACGAGCAGTACTTC CSAYTGSSYEQYF - TRBJ2-7 - TRBV20-1
TGTGCCAGCAGCGTGGGGCGGTACTATGGCTACACCTTC CASSVGRYYGYTF few TRBJ1-2 - TRBV9
TGTGCCTGGAAGCTAGCGGGAGTGATTTACGAGCAGTACTTC CAWKLAGVIYEQYF many TRBJ2-7 TRBD2 TRBV30